This T cell receptor beta chain was sequenced in a study of blood T cell repertoires in COVID-19. Study-wide background: From the United States, Italy and Spain came samples of acute and convalescent COVID-19. T cells, B-cell-depleted T cells, or PBMCs provided the cDNA or gDNA that served as material.

Original processing methods: Amplification of reference gene primers provided the estimated nucleated cell counts. Profiled with immunoSEQ multiplex PCR; TCRdb holds only in-frame clones, not every one. V and J calls plus clone size are reproduced from that table; the DNA served to infer D and trimming. This table has some 180,000 clones, around 78% appearing once. Trimming pared 5 bases from V and 5 bases from J, leaving 9 bases between. The CDR3 is 12 residues long. Germline loops: CDR1 SEHNR, CDR2 FQNEAQ (reference sequence). Sequences were obtained from peripheral blood. This TCR was recovered from a woman of 80 years or more with active or convalescent COVID-19. This chain uses TRBV7-9 with TRBJ2-5; no reliable D call. CDR3 sequence reads: CASSPLRETQYF. In DNA form, the CDR3 reads TGTGCCAGCAGCCCCCTTCGGGAGACCCAGTACTTC.